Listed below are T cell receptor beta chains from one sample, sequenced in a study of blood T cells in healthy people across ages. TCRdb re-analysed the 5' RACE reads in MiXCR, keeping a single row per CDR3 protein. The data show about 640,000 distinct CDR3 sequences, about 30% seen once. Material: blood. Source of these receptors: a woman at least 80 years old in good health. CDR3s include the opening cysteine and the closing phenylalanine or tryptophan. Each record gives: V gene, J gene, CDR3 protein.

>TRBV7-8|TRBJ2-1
CASSLLAELSYNEQFF
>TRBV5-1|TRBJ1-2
CASKGLEGGSGYTF
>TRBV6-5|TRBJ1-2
CASSYSKEGSGTGGGYTF
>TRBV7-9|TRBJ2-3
CASSQELAGFTDTQYF
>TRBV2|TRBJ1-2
CASALGGNNYGYTF
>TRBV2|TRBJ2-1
CASKQPGGAYNEQFF
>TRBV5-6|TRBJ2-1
CASSLVSSGGNEQFF
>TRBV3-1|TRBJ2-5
CASSQGGPGLNNEQYF
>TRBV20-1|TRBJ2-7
CSARDPQGTGPYEQYF
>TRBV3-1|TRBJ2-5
CASSPRGEETQYF
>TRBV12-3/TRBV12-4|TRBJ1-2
CASSSHNYGYTF
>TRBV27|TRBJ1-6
CASSPGRSPLHF
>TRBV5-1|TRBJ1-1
CASSFGEFEAFF
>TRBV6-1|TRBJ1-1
CASRLGKDTEAFF
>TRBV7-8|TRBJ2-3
CASSLGRLAGGTDTQYF
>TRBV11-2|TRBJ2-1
CASSFFGTGGSYDEQFF
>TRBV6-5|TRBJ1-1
CASSPGEGSNTEAFF
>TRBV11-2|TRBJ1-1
CASSLTRTVNTEAFF
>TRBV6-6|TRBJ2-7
CASSYSLEQYF
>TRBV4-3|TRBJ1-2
CASSHERGINYGYTF
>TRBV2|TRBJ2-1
CASSAGSNEQFF
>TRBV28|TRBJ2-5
CASSLYRRQETQYF
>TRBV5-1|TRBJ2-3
CASRLGTSTDTQYF
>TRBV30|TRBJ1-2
CAWSVPRTGVRYGYTF
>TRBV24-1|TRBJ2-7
CATSETDRPSYEQYF
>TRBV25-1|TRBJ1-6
CASSGRGMNSPLHF
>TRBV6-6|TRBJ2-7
CASSLGLASGNEQYF
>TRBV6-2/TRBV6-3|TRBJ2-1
CASSSPGQGAYEQFF
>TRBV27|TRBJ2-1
CASSPLGRGMRSEQFF
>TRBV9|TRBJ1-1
CASSVGGRVSTEAFF
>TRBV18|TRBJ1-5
CASSPFGPESNQPQHF
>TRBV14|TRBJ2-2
CASSQMGFNTGELFF
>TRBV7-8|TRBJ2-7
CASSLGYRSYEQYF
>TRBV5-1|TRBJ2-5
CASSLSGGPAVETQYF
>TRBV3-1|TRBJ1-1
CASSQGERKAEAFF
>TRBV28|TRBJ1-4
CASSSRDTRFNEKLFF
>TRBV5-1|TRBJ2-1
CASSSSLNGQFF
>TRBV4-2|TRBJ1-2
CASSPSGDYGYTF
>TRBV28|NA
CASSGDHGLAGGKIYEQYF
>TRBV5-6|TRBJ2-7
CASSALDRDSDRQYF
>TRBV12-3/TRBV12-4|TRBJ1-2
CASSLIEGQEDGYTF
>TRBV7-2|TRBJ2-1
CASSLKRQGLGPYNEQFF
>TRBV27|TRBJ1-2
CASSRGWGQGATNYGYTF
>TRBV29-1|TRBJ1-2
CSGRQGTYGYTF
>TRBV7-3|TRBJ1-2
CASSYSGQGGYTF
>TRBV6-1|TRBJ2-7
CASRGWSYNEQYF
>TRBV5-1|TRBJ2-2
CASESTQGHTGELFF
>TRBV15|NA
CATSRVPPGNYHEQYF
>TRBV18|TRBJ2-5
CTSSTGLAGVETQYF
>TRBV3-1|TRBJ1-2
CASSQDHRAGYTF
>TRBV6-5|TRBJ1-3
CASSYTSGNTIYF
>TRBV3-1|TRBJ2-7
CASSQELTGSYEQYF
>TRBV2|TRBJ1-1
CASSERGQHTEAFF
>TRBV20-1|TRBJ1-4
CSARVLVRAEGEKLFF